The clone carrying this T cell receptor (beta chain) was seen only a few times. What it binds is not known. This sample was included in a study of yellow fever vaccine responses in identical twins. Study outcomes and limitations: Reported findings indicate that twins' vaccine T cell responses seemed partially convergent, partially personalized.

TCRdb reprocessed the RT-PCR reads with MiXCR, giving one entry per CDR3 protein. The sample includes about 20,000 distinct CDR3 sequences, approximately 70% of them seen just once. V was cut by 6 bases and J by 4 bases, with 16 bases left in between. Per the germline V gene, CDR1 is SNHLY and CDR2 is FYNNEI. This CDR3 region has 15 residues. The source was T cells from blood (PBMCs), unsorted or a sorted subset (not recorded which), collected before or after yellow fever vaccination (not recorded which). The sequence derives from a woman under 30 who received the yellow fever vaccine. The gene calls are TRBV2 and TRBJ1-5; D remains ambiguous. The CDR3 reads CASSPMAFVNQPQHF. CDR3 nucleotides: TGTGCCAGCAGCCCTATGGCCTTTGTAAATCAGCCCCAGCATTTT.